This T cell receptor (beta chain) was captured by sequencing in a study of shared clonotypes between healthy human individuals. General observations from the study: A generally larger estimated richness was seen in naive subsets than in memory subsets.

With V trimmed by 1 base and J by 2 bases, 3 bases remained unmatched. The CDR3 consists of 16 residues. Looked up from germline, CDR1 is SEHNR and CDR2 is FQNEAQ (reference sequence). Details on this clone: Antigen: not known.

Clones were sequenced by immunoSEQ multiplex PCR, and TCRdb holds only the in-frame ones, with some missing. This sample carries about 1 million clones, 65% to 80% of them seen once, and the ten largest clones take approximately 1.5%. The chain employs TRBV7-9 and TRBJ2-1; 9 bases align to TRBD2. The source material was memory CD4+ T cells sorted from blood. The subset is: CD45RA-negative fraction. The TCR sequence derives from a man between 18 and 29 years old in good health. The CDR3 spells CASSLGAGGTYNEQFF. The CDR3 DNA follows: TGTGCCAGCAGCTTAGGGGCGGGAGGGACCTACAATGAGCAGTTCTTC.